This TCR beta chain was identified in a study of T cell responses to AZD1222 COVID-19 vaccine. Points from the study as a whole: There were vaccine-associated CD4 TCRs across spike, dominant at 160-218 and 743-854. Baseline seropositives among AZD1222 recipients totaled only five to seven.

The ends were cut back, 7 bases at V and 5 bases at J, with 14 bases in the middle. The CDR3 consists of 13 residues. Germline loops: CDR1 SNHLY, CDR2 FYNNEI. Some clones are missing from TCRdb's copy, which holds only in-frame ones; the method was immunoSEQ multiplex PCR. The repertoire includes roughly 110,000 clones, 90% of them detected once, and roughly 8% sits in the top ten. Notes on this clone: As yet, its antigen is unknown.

The sample consisted of peripheral blood, taken 28 days after the second AZD1222 dose. The clonotype was recovered from an adult who received the AZD1222 COVID-19 vaccine. V usage is TRBV2 and J usage is TRBJ2-5; D may be TRBD2 (6 bases). In DNA, the CDR3 is TGTGCCAGCACCCCGGGACTCGCGGAGACCCAGTACTTC. Protein sequence: CASTPGLAETQYF. The full variable domain, with the rest looked up from reference TRBV2 and TRBJ2-5, is EPEVTQTPSHQVTQMGQEVILRCVPISNHLYFYWYRQILGQKVEFLVSFYNNEISEKSEIFDDQFSVERPDGSNFTLKIRSTKLEDSAMYFCASTPGLAETQYFGPGTRLLVL.